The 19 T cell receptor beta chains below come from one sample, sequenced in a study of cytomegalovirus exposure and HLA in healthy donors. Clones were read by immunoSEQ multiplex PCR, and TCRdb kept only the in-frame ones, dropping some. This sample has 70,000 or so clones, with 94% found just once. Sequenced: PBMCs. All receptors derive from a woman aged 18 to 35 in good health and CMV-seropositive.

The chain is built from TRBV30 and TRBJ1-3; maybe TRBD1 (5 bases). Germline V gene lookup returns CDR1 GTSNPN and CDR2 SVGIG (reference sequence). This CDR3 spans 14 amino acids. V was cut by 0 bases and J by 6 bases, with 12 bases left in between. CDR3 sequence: CAWSVPGGENTIYF. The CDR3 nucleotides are TGTGCCTGGAGTGTACCCGGGGGGGAAAACACCATATATTTT.

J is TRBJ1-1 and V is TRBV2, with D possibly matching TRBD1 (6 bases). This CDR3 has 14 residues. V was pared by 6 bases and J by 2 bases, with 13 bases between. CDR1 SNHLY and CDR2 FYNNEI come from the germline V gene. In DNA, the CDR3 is TGTGCCAGCAGGCAGGGGACCGCTAACACTGAAGCTTTCTTT. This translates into CASRQGTANTEAFF. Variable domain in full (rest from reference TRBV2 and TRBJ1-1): EPEVTQTPSHQVTQMGQEVILRCVPISNHLYFYWYRQILGQKVEFLVSFYNNEISEKSEIFDDQFSVERPDGSNFTLKIRSTKLEDSAMYFCASRQGTANTEAFFGQGTRLTVV.

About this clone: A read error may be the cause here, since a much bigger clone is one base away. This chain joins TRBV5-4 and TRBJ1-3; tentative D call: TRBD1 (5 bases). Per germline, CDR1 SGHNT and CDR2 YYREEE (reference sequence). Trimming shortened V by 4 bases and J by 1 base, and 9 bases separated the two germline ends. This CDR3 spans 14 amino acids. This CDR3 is CASSLPGSGNTIYF. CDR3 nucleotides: TGTGCCAGCAGCCTACCAGGGTCTGGAAACACCATATATTTT. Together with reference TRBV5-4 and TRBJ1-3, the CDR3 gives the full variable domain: ETGVTQSPTHLIKTRGQQVTLRCSSQSGHNTVSWYQQALGQGPQFIFQYYREEENGRGNFPPRFSGLQFPNYSSELNVNALELDDSALYLCASSLPGSGNTIYFGEGSWLTVV.

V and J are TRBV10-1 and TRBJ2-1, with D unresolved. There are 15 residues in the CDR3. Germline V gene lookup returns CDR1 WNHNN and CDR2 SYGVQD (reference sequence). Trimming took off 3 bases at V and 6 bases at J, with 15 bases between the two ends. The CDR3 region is CASSDRTTVANEQFF. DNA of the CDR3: TGCGCCAGCAGTGATCGTACTACCGTCGCCAATGAGCAGTTCTTC.

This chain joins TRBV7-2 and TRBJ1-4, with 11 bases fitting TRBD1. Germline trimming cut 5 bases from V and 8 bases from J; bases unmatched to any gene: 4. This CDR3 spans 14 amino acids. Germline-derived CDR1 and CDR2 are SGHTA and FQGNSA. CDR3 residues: CASSQGTGGEKLFF. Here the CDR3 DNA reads TGTGCCAGCAGCCAGGGGACAGGGGGGGAAAAACTGTTTTTT.

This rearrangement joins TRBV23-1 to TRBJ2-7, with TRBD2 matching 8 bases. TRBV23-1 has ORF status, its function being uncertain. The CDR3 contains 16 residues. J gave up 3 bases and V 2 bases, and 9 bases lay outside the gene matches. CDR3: CASSQPGLDRGYEQYF. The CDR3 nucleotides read TGCGCCAGCAGTCAACCGGGACTAGACAGAGGCTACGAGCAGTACTTC.

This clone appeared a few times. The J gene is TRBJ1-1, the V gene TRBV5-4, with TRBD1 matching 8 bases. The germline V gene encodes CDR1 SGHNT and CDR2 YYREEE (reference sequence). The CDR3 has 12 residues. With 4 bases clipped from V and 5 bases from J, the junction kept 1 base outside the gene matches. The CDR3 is CASSRTGTEAFF. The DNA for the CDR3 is TGTGCCAGCAGCCGGACAGGGACTGAAGCTTTCTTT.

The CDR3 reads CASSLGAWTSGSRDTQYF. In nucleotides, the CDR3 is TGTGCCAGCAGCTTGGGGGCTTGGACTAGCGGGAGCCGGGATACGCAGTATTTT. This chain uses TRBV5-4 with TRBJ2-3; 13 bases line up with TRBD2. CDR1 is SGHNT, CDR2 YYREEE, per germline (reference sequence). CDR3 length: 18 residues. V trimming: 0 bases; J trimming: 6 bases; junction bases outside the gene matches: 10.

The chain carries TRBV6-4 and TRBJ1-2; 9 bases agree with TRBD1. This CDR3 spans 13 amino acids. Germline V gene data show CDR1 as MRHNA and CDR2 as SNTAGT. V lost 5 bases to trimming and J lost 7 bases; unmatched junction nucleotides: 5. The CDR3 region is CASSLDRGGGYTF. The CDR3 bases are TGTGCCAGCAGTTTGGACAGGGGTGGTGGCTACACCTTC.

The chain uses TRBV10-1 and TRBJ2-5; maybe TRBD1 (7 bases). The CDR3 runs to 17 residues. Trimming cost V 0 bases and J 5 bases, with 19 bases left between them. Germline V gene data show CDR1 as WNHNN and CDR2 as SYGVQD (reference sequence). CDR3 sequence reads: CASSESRTGGALETQYF. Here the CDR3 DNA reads TGCGCCAGCAGTGAGTCACGGACAGGAGGGGCATTGGAGACCCAGTACTTC.

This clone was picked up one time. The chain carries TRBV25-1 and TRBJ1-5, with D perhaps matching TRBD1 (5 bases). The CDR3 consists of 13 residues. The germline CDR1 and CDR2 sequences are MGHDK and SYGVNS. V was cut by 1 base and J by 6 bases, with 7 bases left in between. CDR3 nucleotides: TGTGCCAGCAGTGAATCAGGGATTCAGCCCCAGCATTTT. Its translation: CASSESGIQPQHF.

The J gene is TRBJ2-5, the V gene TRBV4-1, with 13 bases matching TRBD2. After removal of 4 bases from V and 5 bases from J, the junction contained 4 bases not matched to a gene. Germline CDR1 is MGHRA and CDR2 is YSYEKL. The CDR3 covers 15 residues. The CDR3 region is CASSLPTSGRETQYF. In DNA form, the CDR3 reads TGCGCCAGCAGCCTCCCGACTAGCGGGAGGGAGACCCAGTACTTC.

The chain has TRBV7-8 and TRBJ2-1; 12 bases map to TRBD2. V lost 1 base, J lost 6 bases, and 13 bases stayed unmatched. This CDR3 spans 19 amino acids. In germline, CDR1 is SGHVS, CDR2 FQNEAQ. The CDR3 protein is CASSLVPLAGGRSGNEQFF. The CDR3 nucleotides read TGTGCCAGCAGCTTAGTACCCCTAGCGGGGGGGCGGTCGGGCAATGAGCAGTTCTTC.

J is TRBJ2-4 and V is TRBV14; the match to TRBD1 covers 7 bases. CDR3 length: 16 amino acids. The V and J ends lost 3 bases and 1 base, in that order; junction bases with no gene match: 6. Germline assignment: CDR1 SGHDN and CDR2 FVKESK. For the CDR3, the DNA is TGTGCCAGCAGCCAGGCCCTGGGACAGGCCAAAAACATTCAGTACTTC. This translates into CASSQALGQAKNIQYF.

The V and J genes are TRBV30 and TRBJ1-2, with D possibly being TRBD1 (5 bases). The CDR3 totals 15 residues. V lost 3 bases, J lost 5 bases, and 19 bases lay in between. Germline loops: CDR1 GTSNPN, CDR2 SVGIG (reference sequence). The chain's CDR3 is CAWSVVGPSGYGYTF. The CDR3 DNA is TGTGCCTGGAGCGTCGTGGGGCCCTCCGGATATGGCTACACCTTC.

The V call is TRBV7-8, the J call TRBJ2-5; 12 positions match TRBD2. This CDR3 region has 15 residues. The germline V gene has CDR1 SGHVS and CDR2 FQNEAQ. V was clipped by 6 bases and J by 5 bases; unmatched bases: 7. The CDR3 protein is CASSLRGTSGETQYF. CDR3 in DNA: TGTGCCAGCAGTCTTCGCGGGACTAGCGGGGAGACCCAGTACTTC.

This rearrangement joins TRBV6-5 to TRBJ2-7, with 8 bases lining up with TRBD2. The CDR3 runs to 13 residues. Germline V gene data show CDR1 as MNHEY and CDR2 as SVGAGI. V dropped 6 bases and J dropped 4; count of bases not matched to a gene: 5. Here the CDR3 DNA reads TGTGCCAGCAGCTACGGGAGGGCATACGAGCAGTACTTC. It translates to CASSYGRAYEQYF.

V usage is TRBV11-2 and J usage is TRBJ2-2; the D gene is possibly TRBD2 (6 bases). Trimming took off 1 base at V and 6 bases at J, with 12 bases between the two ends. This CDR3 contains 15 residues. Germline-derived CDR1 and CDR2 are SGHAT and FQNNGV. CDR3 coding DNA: TGTGCCAGCAGCTTAGTTGGCGGGGTGGCCGGGGAGCTGTTTTTT. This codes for CASSLVGGVAGELFF. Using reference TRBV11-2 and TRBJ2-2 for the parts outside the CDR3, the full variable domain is EAGVAQSPRYKIIEKRQSVAFWCNPISGHATLYWYQQILGQGPKLLIQFQNNGVVDDSQLPKDRFSAERLKGVDSTLKIQPAKLEDSAVYLCASSLVGGVAGELFFGEGSRLTVL.

The DNA of the CDR3 is TGTGCCAGCAGCTTCGGGAGCACAGATACGCAGTATTTT. Protein: CASSFGSTDTQYF. The rearrangement uses TRBV5-8 and TRBJ2-3; D not resolved. The V end lost 2 bases, the J end lost 0 bases, and 4 bases lay between the germline ends. Germline V gene lookup returns CDR1 SGHTS and CDR2 YDEGEE. This CDR3 has 13 amino acids.